This TCR beta chain is drawn from a study of STAT5B mutations in CD4+ large granular lymphocyte leukemia (dated by TCRdb to between 2021 and 2022). Regarding the research as a whole: Among healthy controls, the CDR3 'QG' motif was associated with a particular HLA allele. TCRbeta repertoires of CD4+ T-cell large granular lymphocyte leukemia patients were compared with those of healthy blood donors. The purity of purified fractions was confirmed by flow cytometry on FACSCanto II or FACSVerse to exceed 95% among lymphocytes. Beyond this particular receptor, the publication reports: Enrichment of TRBV06-family usage was observed among the top patient clones (8/27) relative to healthy controls (2/35). Compared with healthy CD4+ repertoires, CD4-sorted patient repertoires appeared more clonal, and this difference remained even after the putative leukemic clones were removed. Each patient's main leukemic clonotypes were private, but 25% of these clonotypes showed up at low frequency in the non-leukemic repertoires of other patients. Data were not HLA-matched; higher clonality in CD4+ versus CD8+ T-LGLL could reflect the relatively small sample size.

To note about this clone: No antigen is known for it. Base qualities are not recorded, but no much larger clone differs from it by a single base.

From the germline V gene, CDR1 is MNHEY and CDR2 is SVGAGI. The junction shows trimming of 10 bases on V and 0 bases on J, plus 10 bases between the germline ends. Spanning cysteine to phenylalanine, the CDR3 consists of 13 amino acids. Only the CDR3 part of the read is kept: 39 bases, read in frame from the first base. Buffy coats from 35 to 45 blood donors, supplied by the Finnish Red Cross blood service, were used as healthy controls. All TCR-sequenced material derived from peripheral blood: patient blood samples and healthy donor buffy coats. Ficoll-Hypaque gradient centrifugation was used to isolate peripheral blood mononuclear cells. For the healthy controls, CD4+ cells were obtained from buffy coats by magnetic purification. Genomic DNA was extracted using the Gentra Puregene Cell and Tissue kit, and a Qubit 2.0 fluorometer was used to quantify it. The immunoSEQ assay at survey resolution was applied to genomic DNA for sequencing of TCRbeta rearrangements. The study's processing was this. A lowest detectable productive clonotype frequency of 2.59 x 10-5 was observed in the TCR sequencing data. Only productive TCRbeta rearrangements, meaning sequences that were complete and in-frame, were kept for the analyses. Simpson clonality, calculated in the immunoSEQ Analyzer version 3.0, was used as the measure of sample clonality. Clones were categorized by frequency as very rare, small, medium, large (1-20%) or hyperexpanded (>20%). Generation probabilities were estimated with OLGA 1.2.3, V-gene circos plots were generated with VDJtools, specificities were searched for in VDJdb, and CDR3 motifs were identified with GLIPH. Entries here come from immuneACCESS through TCRdb and include only in-frame sequences with V and J called. Some clones fail to appear in such tables; in the studies checked, an unresolved V gene covers under half of the shortfall, and the cause of the remainder is unknown. V and J calls and clone size are those listed in that table; D and trimming were worked out from the DNA. For this sample the table gives 30,000 to 40,000 clones, of which 75% to 85% were detected only once. The ten most abundant clones make up around 0.57% of the sample.

This clonotype was obtained from a human donor in good health. The rearranged segments are TRBV6-5 and TRBJ1-5; perhaps TRBD1 is the D gene, with 5 bases matching. The sequenced sample consisted of CD4+ T cells from blood buffy coats. The DNA sequence follows: TGTGCCACCGGCAGGGCTAGCAATCAGCCCCAGCATTTT. It is translated as CATGRASNQPQHF.